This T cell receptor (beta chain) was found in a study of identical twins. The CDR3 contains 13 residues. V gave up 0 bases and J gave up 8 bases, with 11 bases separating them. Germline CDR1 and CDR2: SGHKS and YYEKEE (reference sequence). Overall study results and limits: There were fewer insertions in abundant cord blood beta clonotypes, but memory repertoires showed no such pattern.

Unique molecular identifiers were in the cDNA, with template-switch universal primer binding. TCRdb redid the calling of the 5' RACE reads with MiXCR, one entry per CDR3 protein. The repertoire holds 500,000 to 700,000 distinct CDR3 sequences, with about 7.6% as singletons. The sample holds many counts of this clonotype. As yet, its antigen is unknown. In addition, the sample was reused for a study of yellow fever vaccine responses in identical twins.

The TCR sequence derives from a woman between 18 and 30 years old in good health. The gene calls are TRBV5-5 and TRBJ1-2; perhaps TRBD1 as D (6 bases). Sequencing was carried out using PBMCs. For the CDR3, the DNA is TGTGCCAGCAGCTTGGAACAGGGTGGCGGCTACACCTTC. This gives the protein CASSLEQGGGYTF.